The 4 T cell receptor beta chains below come from one sample, sequenced in a study of blood T cell repertoires in COVID-19. Repertoires were generated with immunoSEQ multiplex PCR, while TCRdb's copy carries only in-frame clones and drops some. The data contain 150,000 to 160,000 clones, around 90% of them singletons. Sequencing was done on a sample of peripheral blood. These receptors were collected from a man aged 50 to 60 with acute or convalescent COVID-19.

This rearrangement joins TRBV20-1 to TRBJ2-3; D gene uncertain. Germline values: CDR1 DFQATT, CDR2 SNEGSKA (reference sequence). Deletions cut 3 bases from V and 0 bases from J, with 13 bases between. CDR3 length equals 15 residues. In DNA form, the CDR3 reads TGCAGTGCTAGTGCGCGTCAGACTAGCACAGATACGCAGTATTTT. As protein: CSASARQTSTDTQYF.

CDR3: CASEGVPTGSSPLHF. CDR3 sequence (DNA): TGTGCCAGCGAAGGGGTACCGACAGGCAGCTCACCCCTCCACTTT. The chain uses TRBV5-5 and TRBJ1-6; TRBD1 might be the D (6 bases). CDR1 and CDR2 from the germline V gene are SGHKS and YYEKEE (reference sequence). Deletions cut 7 bases from V and 10 bases from J, with 21 bases between. The CDR3 covers 15 residues.

The rearrangement uses TRBV5-5 and TRBJ1-6; D gene ambiguous. CDR1 is SGHKS and CDR2 is YYEKEE in the germline V gene (reference sequence). The CDR3 length is 17 residues. V was pared by 1 base and J by 0 bases, with 11 bases between. CDR3 sequence: CASSLSSTSSYNSPLHF. CDR3 in DNA: TGTGCCAGCAGCTTGTCTTCCACAAGCTCCTATAATTCACCCCTCCACTTT.

The chain uses TRBV27 and TRBJ2-7, with 9 positions matching TRBD1. The CDR3 covers 16 residues. V lost 3 bases and J lost 3; bases outside the gene matches: 9. Germline values: CDR1 MNHEY, CDR2 SMNVEV (reference sequence). Here the CDR3 reads CASSFQGDRVHYEQYF. As DNA, the CDR3 is TGTGCCAGCAGTTTCCAGGGGGACAGGGTCCACTACGAGCAGTACTTC.